This entry lists 10 T cell receptor beta chains sequenced from one sample in a study of T cells in severe cutaneous drug reactions. Carbamazepine had induced Stevens-Johnson syndrome or toxic epidermal necrolysis in the sequenced donors. TCR subtype-specific primers in iRepertoire multiplex PCR prepared libraries for bulk and single-cell sequencing. Reprocessing the multiplex PCR reads, TCRdb reports a single entry for every CDR3 protein and omits DNA. The specimen's table records approximately 9,600 distinct CDR3 sequences. Sequences were obtained from cells from a skin blister. These receptors all stem from a human donor with Stevens-Johnson syndrome, a severe cutaneous drug reaction.

The chain combines TRBV29-1 with TRBJ2-3; lacking DNA, the TRBD1 call made by TCRdb goes unchecked. The CDR3 runs to 15 residues. CDR1 and CDR2 (germline): SQVTM, ANQGSEA. The CDR3 protein is CSVAQGQGAADTQYF.

The genes are TRBV29-1 and TRBJ2-2; TCRdb's D gene call, TRBD1, goes unchecked for lack of DNA. CDR3 length: 13 amino acids. CDR1 and CDR2 from the germline V gene are SQVTM and ANQGSEA. This CDR3 is CSVIRDSTGELFF.

This chain uses TRBV29-1 with TRBJ2-7; TCRdb's assignment of TRBD2 cannot be checked, as there is no DNA. CDR1 and CDR2 from the germline V gene are SQVTM and ANQGSEA. The CDR3 has 15 amino acids. The CDR3 sequence is CSVEEAGPYSYEQYF.

J is TRBJ1-1 and V is TRBV20-1; TCRdb returns TRBD1, unconfirmable since there is no DNA. The CDR3 contains 15 residues. CDR1 and CDR2 from the germline V gene are DFQATT and SNEGSKA (reference sequence). CDR3 amino acids: CSASRVDRGGTEAFF.

V gene TRBV7-9 combines with J gene TRBJ2-7. Germline V lookup: CDR1 SEHNR, CDR2 FQNEAQ (reference sequence). The CDR3 is 13 residues long. The CDR3 loop is CASSFKNGYEQYF.

The CDR3 here is CASSQPRLAGGPSSYNEQFF. The chain links TRBV5-6 to TRBJ2-1; TCRdb outputs TRBD2, but without DNA this stays unchecked. Germline CDR1 is SGHDT and CDR2 is YYEEEE. The CDR3 has 20 amino acids.

The V and J genes are TRBV29-1 and TRBJ2-1; TCRdb returns TRBD1, unconfirmable since there is no DNA. Germline lookup yields CDR1 SQVTM and CDR2 ANQGSEA. The CDR3 is 12 residues long. The CDR3 loop is CSVHRANNEQFF.

Judged by frequency, this clonotype is medium-sized. The rearrangement joins TRBV27 to TRBJ1-6. The CDR3 is made up of 17 amino acids. Germline CDR1 is MNHEY and CDR2 is SMNVEV (reference sequence). This chain's CDR3 is CASSFKIQGSTYSPLHF.

The rearrangement links TRBV20-1 to TRBJ2-7; TCRdb selects TRBD1, and the lack of DNA leaves this call unchecked. The germline V gene has CDR1 DFQATT and CDR2 SNEGSKA (reference sequence). CDR3 length: 15 amino acids. CDR3 loop: CSAPDRGKGPYEQYF.

Its frequency marks this clonotype as medium-sized. This sequence joins TRBV12-3 or TRBV12-4 and TRBJ1-3; TCRdb's assignment of TRBD1 cannot be checked, as there is no DNA. This CDR3 has 12 residues. CDR3 loop: CAGGSSGNTIYF.